Below, 3 T cell receptor beta chains from the same sample are listed, as sequenced in a study of blood T cell repertoires in COVID-19. TCRdb's table, derived via immunoSEQ multiplex PCR, lists solely in-frame clones and lacks some. The sample contains a few hundred thousand clones, roughly 84% of which appear only once. Material for sequencing was peripheral blood. The receptor set was obtained from a woman in her thirties or forties who had recovered from COVID-19.

The chain couples TRBV6-5 to TRBJ1-5, with D possibly matching TRBD1 (5 bases). The CDR3 has 12 residues. The germline CDR1 and CDR2 sequences are MNHEY and SVGAGI. V was trimmed by 6 bases and J by 5 bases, leaving 8 bases between them. The CDR3 spells CASRSGHQPQHF. CDR3 in DNA: TGTGCCAGCAGGTCAGGGCATCAGCCCCAGCATTTT.

The chain employs TRBV4-2 and TRBJ1-5, with TRBD1 as a possible D gene (6 bases). This CDR3 region has 15 residues. Germline V CDR1 and CDR2: LGHNA, YNFKEQ. Trimming stripped 0 bases from V and 3 bases from J, with 9 bases between. The CDR3 sequence is CASSQDRGPNQPQHF. The CDR3 nucleotides are TGTGCCAGCAGCCAAGACAGGGGCCCCAATCAGCCCCAGCATTTT.

The chain combines TRBV27 with TRBJ2-5; possible D gene TRBD2, 7 bases. The V gene lost 6 bases and the J gene lost 4 bases, with 12 bases spanning the gap. Germline V CDR1 and CDR2: MNHEY, SMNVEV (reference sequence). This CDR3 is 13 amino acids long. The CDR3 DNA sequence: TGTGCCAGCAGGCGGCGGGGGCTAGAGACCCAGTACTTC. As protein: CASRRRGLETQYF.